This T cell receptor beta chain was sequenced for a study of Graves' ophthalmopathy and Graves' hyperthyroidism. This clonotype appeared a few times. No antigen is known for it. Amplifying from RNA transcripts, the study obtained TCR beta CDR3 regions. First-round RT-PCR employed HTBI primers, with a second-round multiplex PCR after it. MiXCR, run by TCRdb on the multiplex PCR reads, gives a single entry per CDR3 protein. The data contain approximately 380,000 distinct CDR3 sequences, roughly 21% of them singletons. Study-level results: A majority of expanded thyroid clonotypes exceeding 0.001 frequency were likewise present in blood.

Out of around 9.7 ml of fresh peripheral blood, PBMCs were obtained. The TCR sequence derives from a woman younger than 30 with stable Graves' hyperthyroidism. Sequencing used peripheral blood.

In DNA form, the CDR3 reads TGTGCCAGCAGAGGACTATCCGGGTCACCCCTCCACTTT. Translating it yields CASRGLSGSPLHF. This rearrangement joins TRBV12-3 or TRBV12-4 to TRBJ1-6; D unresolved. Trimming removed 6 bases at V and 10 bases at J, with 13 bases between. The CDR3 is made up of 13 amino acids.